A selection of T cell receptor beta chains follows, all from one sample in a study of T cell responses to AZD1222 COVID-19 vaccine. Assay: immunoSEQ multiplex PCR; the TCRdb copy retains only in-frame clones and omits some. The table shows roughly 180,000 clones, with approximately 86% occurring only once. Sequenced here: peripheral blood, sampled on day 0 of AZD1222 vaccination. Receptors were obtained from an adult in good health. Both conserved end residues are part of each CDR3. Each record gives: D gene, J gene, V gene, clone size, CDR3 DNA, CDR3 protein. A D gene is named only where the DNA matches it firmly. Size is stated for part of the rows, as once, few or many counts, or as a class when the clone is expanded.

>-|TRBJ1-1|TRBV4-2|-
TGTGCCAGCAGCCAAGATGCGAACACTGAAGCTTTCTTT
CASSQDANTEAFF
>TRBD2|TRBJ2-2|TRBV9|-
TGTGCCAGCACCCGTGGGCGGGAGCAGCGGAACGGGGAGCTGTTTTTT
CASTRGREQRNGELFF
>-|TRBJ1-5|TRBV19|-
TGTGCCAGTAGTATTAAGGGGTATCAGCCCCAGCATTTT
CASSIKGYQPQHF
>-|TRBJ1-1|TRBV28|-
TGTGCCCTACAGGGCGCCGAGGGGACTGAAGCTTTCTTT
CALQGAEGTEAFF
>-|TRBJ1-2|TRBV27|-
TGTGCCAGCAGTTTATCATACACCACTTATGGCTACACCTTC
CASSLSYTTYGYTF
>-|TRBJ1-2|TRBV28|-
TGTGCCAGCAGTTTTTTCGGGGGGGACACCTTC
CASSFFGGDTF
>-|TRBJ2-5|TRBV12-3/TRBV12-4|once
TGTGCCAGCAACAGTTTTACCGGGGAGACCCAGTACTTC
CASNSFTGETQYF
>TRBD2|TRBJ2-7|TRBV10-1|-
TGCGCCAGCAGTAGAGGCGGGAGCTACGAGCAGTACTTC
CASSRGGSYEQYF
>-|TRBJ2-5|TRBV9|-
TGTGCCAGCAGCGTATCTAGCAGTGTCAGGGAGACCCAGTACTTC
CASSVSSSVRETQYF
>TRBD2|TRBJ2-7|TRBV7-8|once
TGTGCCAGCAGCTTAACAGCGGGAGCCTACGAGCAGTACTTC
CASSLTAGAYEQYF
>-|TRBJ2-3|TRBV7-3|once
TGTGCCAGCAGCTACGACCGATTCACAGATACGCAGTATTTT
CASSYDRFTDTQYF
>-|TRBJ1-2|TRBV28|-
TGTGCCAGCAGTTTCCGGGGCTATGGCTACACCTTC
CASSFRGYGYTF
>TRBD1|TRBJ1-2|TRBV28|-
TGTGCCACCCAGTTTACTCCACAGGGGGCTGAGGGCTACACCTTC
CATQFTPQGAEGYTF
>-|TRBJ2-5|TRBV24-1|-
TGTGCCACCAGTGATTTGACGGGGCGCGGGGAGACCCAGTACTTC
CATSDLTGRGETQYF
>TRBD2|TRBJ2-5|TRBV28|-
TGTGCCAGCAGTTCAGAGTTTAGCGGGAGGGTCCGAGAGACCCAGTACTTC
CASSSEFSGRVRETQYF
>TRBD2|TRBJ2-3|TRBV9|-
TGTGCCAGCAGCGTTCAGGGACTAGCGGGGGGGACGCAGTATTTT
CASSVQGLAGGTQYF
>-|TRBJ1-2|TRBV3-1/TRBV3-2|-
TGTGCCAGCAGCCAAGGACAGGCGGTGGCCTACACCTTC
CASSQGQAVAYTF
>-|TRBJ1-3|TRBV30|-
TGTGCTTCCCTGGGCTCTGGAAACACCATATATTTT
CASLGSGNTIYF
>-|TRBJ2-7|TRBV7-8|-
TGTGCCAGCAGCTTAAGCCCTGAGGGGTACGAGCAGTACTTC
CASSLSPEGYEQYF
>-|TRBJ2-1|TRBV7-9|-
TGTGCCAGCAGCTCCGATACAGGTTTGGCCTACAATGAGCAGTTCTTC
CASSSDTGLAYNEQFF
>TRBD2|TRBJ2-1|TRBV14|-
TGTGCCAGCAGCCAAGTTAAGCGGGGTGAGCAGTTCTTC
CASSQVKRGEQFF